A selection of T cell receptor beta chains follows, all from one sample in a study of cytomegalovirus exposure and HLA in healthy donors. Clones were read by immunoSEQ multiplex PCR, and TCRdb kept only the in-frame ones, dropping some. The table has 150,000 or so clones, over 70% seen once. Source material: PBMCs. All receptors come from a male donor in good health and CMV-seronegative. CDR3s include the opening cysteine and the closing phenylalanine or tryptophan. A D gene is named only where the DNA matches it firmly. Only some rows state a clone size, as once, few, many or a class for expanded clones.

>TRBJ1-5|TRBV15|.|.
CATSSGGHQPQHF
TGTGCCACCAGCTCAGGAGGGCATCAGCCCCAGCATTTT
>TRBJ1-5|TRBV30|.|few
CAWSVHEGSQPQHF
TGTGCCTGGAGTGTACATGAGGGAAGTCAGCCCCAGCATTTT
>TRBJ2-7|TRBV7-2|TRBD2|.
CASSLEREVSYEQYF
TGTGCCAGCAGCTTAGAGCGGGAGGTCTCCTACGAGCAGTACTTC
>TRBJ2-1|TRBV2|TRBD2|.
CASSTRDYLSYNEQFF
TGTGCCAGCAGTACAAGGGACTACCTCTCCTACAATGAGCAGTTCTTC
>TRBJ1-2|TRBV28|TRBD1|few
CASSYETGTGGSYTF
TGTGCCAGCAGTTACGAAACCGGGACAGGGGGCAGCTACACCTTC
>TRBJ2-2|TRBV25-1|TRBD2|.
CASSEWEGNTGELFF
TGTGCCAGCAGTGAATGGGAGGGCAACACCGGGGAGCTGTTTTTT
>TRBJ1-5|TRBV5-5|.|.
CASSLEGAHQPQHF
TGTGCCAGCAGCTTAGAAGGGGCCCATCAGCCCCAGCATTTT
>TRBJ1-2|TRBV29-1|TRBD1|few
CSVEKGQGAINYGYTF
TGCAGCGTTGAAAAGGGACAGGGAGCTATTAACTATGGCTACACCTTC
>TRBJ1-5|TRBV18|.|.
CASSPWEQDNQPQHF
TGTGCCAGCTCACCATGGGAACAGGACAATCAGCCCCAGCATTTT
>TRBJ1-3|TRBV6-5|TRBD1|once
CASSPDRASGNTIYF
TGTGCCAGCAGTCCCGACAGGGCCAGCGGAAACACCATATATTTT
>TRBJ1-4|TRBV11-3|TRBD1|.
CASSSGIRASEGAYEKLFF
TGTGCCAGCAGCTCCGGAATCCGGGCCTCCGAGGGGGCGTATGAAAAACTGTTTTTT
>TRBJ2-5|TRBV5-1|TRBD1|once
CASSLRPTGEETQYF
TGCGCCAGCAGCTTAAGACCGACAGGGGAAGAGACCCAGTACTTC
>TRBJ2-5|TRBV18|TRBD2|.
CASSPPERGLVTQYF
TGTGCCAGCTCACCACCCGAGCGGGGGTTGGTGACCCAGTACTTC
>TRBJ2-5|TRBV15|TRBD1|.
CATSRGAYLTGQGRYEETQYF
TGTGCCACCAGCAGAGGGGCTTACCTAACCGGACAGGGACGGTATGAAGAGACCCAGTACTTC